Listed below are T cell receptor beta chains from one sample, sequenced in a study of blood T cell repertoires in COVID-19. Here immunoSEQ multiplex PCR was the method, and the copy in TCRdb shows in-frame clones only, minus some. The top ten clones hold under 4% of a sample with about 120,000 clones, less than 90% of them seen once. Sequenced sample: PBMCs or T cells enriched from blood (not recorded which). Every receptor here comes from a woman younger than 45 who had recovered from COVID-19. CDR3s include the opening cysteine and the closing phenylalanine or tryptophan. The D gene is left open where the match is weak. A row's size may be missing; if present it is once, few, many or a size class.

V gene,D gene,clone size,J gene,CDR3 protein,CDR3 DNA
TRBV7-8,NA,NA,TRBJ2-3,CASSLYGLTDTQYF,TGTGCCAGCAGCTTATACGGACTAACAGATACGCAGTATTTT
TRBV5-1,TRBD2,NA,TRBJ2-1,CASSSPITRGSNEQFF,TGCGCCAGCAGCAGCCCGATTACTCGCGGGAGCAATGAGCAGTTCTTC
TRBV28,NA,NA,TRBJ1-2,CASSPQQGRGYTF,TGTGCCAGCAGTCCACAACAGGGCAGAGGCTACACCTTC
TRBV6-2/TRBV6-3,TRBD2,NA,TRBJ2-7,CASSYRTSGTYEQYF,TGTGCCAGCAGTTATCGGACTAGCGGGACCTACGAGCAGTACTTC
TRBV6-6,NA,NA,TRBJ2-3,CASADFLTDTQYF,TGTGCCAGCGCGGACTTCCTCACAGATACGCAGTATTTT
TRBV5-1,TRBD2,NA,TRBJ2-3,CASSSTGTSGTDTQYF,TGCGCCAGCAGCTCGACCGGGACTAGCGGGACAGATACGCAGTATTTT
TRBV5-5,NA,NA,TRBJ2-5,CASSLASRETQYF,TGTGCCAGCAGCTTGGCCTCTCGTGAGACCCAGTACTTC
TRBV5-1,TRBD1,NA,TRBJ2-1,CASSPDGHLTGTGSFSYNEQFF,TGCGCCAGCAGTCCTGATGGGCACCTGACCGGGACAGGGAGCTTTTCTTACAATGAGCAGTTCTTC
TRBV11-3,NA,NA,TRBJ2-2,CASSFRGNTGELFF,TGTGCCAGCAGCTTTCGGGGGAACACCGGGGAGCTGTTTTTT
TRBV7-2,NA,NA,TRBJ1-3,CASSPNPNRKSSGNTIYF,TGTGCCAGCAGCCCGAACCCAAACAGGAAGAGCTCTGGAAACACCATATATTTT
TRBV19,NA,NA,TRBJ1-5,CASSPDSSRQPQHF,TGTGCCAGTAGCCCAGACAGCTCCCGTCAGCCCCAGCATTTT
TRBV28,NA,NA,TRBJ2-3,CASSPLRRTDTQYF,TGTGCCAGCAGTCCCCTGCGTCGCACAGATACGCAGTATTTT
TRBV28,NA,NA,TRBJ1-3,CASSLSPGSTGNTIYF,TGTGCCAGCAGTTTATCTCCAGGGTCCACTGGAAACACCATATATTTT
TRBV21-1,NA,NA,TRBJ2-2,CASSKACGRVTTGELFF,TGTGCCAGCAGCAAAGCTTGCGGGAGGGTGACCACCGGGGAGCTGTTTTTT
TRBV25-1,NA,NA,TRBJ1-4,CASSEPSGGSEKLFF,TGTGCCAGCAGTGAACCCTCCGGAGGGAGTGAAAAACTGTTTTTT
TRBV5-5,NA,NA,TRBJ1-6,CASSFFLQKNSPLHF,TGTGCCAGCAGCTTCTTCCTCCAGAAAAATTCACCCCTCCACTTT
TRBV28,NA,few,TRBJ2-1,CASSLAGGRYNEQFF,TGTGCCAGCAGTTTAGCGGGCGGGCGGTACAATGAGCAGTTCTTC
TRBV28,NA,NA,TRBJ2-7,CASRLTVGEQYF,TGTGCCAGCAGACTGACTGTCGGCGAGCAGTACTTC
TRBV30,NA,NA,TRBJ1-1,CAWSVLVVSAFF,TGTGCCTGGAGTGTACTGGTTGTTTCTGCTTTCTTT
TRBV5-1,TRBD1,NA,TRBJ1-3,CASSRRQGPGNTIYF,TGCGCCAGCAGCCGAAGACAGGGGCCTGGAAACACCATATATTTT
TRBV9,TRBD2,NA,TRBJ2-3,CASSSWGGSTDTQYF,TGTGCCAGCAGCTCCTGGGGAGGGTCCACAGATACGCAGTATTTT
TRBV14,TRBD2,few,TRBJ2-7,CASRAMGTSGIGEQYF,TGTGCCAGCAGGGCGATGGGGACTAGCGGGATTGGAGAGCAGTACTTC
TRBV2,TRBD1,NA,TRBJ1-2,CASSPKGVTGTYGYTF,TGTGCCAGCAGTCCCAAAGGGGTGACAGGGACCTATGGCTACACCTTC
TRBV7-6,NA,NA,TRBJ2-1,CASSQREGRNNEQFF,TGTGCCAGCAGCCAGCGCGAAGGGAGGAACAATGAGCAGTTCTTC
TRBV9,TRBD1,NA,TRBJ1-2,CASSVAGQGYGYTF,TGTGCCAGCAGCGTAGCTGGACAGGGGTATGGCTACACCTTC
TRBV28,NA,once,TRBJ2-7,CASSLPSVNTMYEQYF,TGTGCCAGCAGTTTACCTAGCGTCAACACAATGTACGAGCAGTACTTC
TRBV5-1,NA,NA,TRBJ2-1,CASTPSGVHNEQFF,TGCGCCAGCACCCCTTCGGGGGTCCACAATGAGCAGTTCTTC
TRBV27,TRBD2,NA,TRBJ2-3,CASSPAQGTGGTQYF,TGTGCCAGCAGCCCCGCCCAAGGGACCGGGGGGACGCAGTATTTT
TRBV30,TRBD2,NA,TRBJ2-3,CAWSLAGTSFTDTQYF,TGTGCCTGGAGCTTGGCCGGGACTAGCTTTACAGATACGCAGTATTTT
TRBV5-1,NA,NA,TRBJ2-5,CASSPPSQETQYF,TGCGCCAGCAGCCCACCGAGCCAAGAGACCCAGTACTTC
TRBV7-9,NA,NA,TRBJ1-1,CASSKTGDNTEAFF,TGTGCCAGCAGCAAGACAGGCGATAACACTGAAGCTTTCTTT
TRBV4-1,TRBD2,NA,TRBJ2-5,CASSQGTSGRVGSETQYF,TGCGCCAGCAGCCAAGGAACTAGCGGGAGGGTAGGATCGGAGACCCAGTACTTC
TRBV6-5,TRBD1,once,TRBJ2-2,CASNKGQLNTGELFF,TGTGCCAGCAACAAGGGACAGTTGAACACCGGGGAGCTGTTTTTT
TRBV30,TRBD1,NA,TRBJ1-5,CAWSVSGTGFQPQHF,TGTGCCTGGAGTGTAAGTGGGACAGGGTTTCAGCCCCAGCATTTT
TRBV25-1,NA,once,TRBJ1-1,CASSESLQNTEAFF,TGTGCCAGCAGTGAATCATTACAGAACACTGAAGCTTTCTTT
TRBV13,TRBD1,few,TRBJ2-1,CASSPRDSYNEQFF,TGTGCCAGCAGCCCGAGGGACAGCTACAATGAGCAGTTCTTC
TRBV7-2,TRBD2,NA,TRBJ2-1,CASSWGTSGTNEQFF,TGTGCCAGCAGCTGGGGGACTAGCGGAACTAATGAGCAGTTCTTC
TRBV4-2,TRBD2,NA,TRBJ2-1,CASSSRTSGREQFF,TGTGCCAGCAGCTCTCGGACTAGCGGCCGGGAGCAGTTCTTC
TRBV11-3,TRBD2,few,TRBJ2-2,CASSSPTLAGGGELFF,TGTGCCAGCAGCTCGCCCACCTTAGCGGGAGGCGGGGAGCTGTTTTTT
TRBV7-3,NA,NA,TRBJ1-1,CASSLEGVGAEAFF,TGTGCCAGCAGCTTAGAGGGTGTCGGAGCTGAAGCTTTCTTT
TRBV7-8,NA,few,TRBJ1-6,CASSVTDRDSPLHF,TGTGCCAGCAGCGTGACAGATAGGGATTCACCCCTCCACTTT
TRBV5-1,TRBD2,NA,TRBJ2-7,CASTPLAGGSYEQYF,TGCGCCAGCACCCCTCTAGCGGGAGGGTCCTACGAGCAGTACTTC
TRBV28,TRBD2,once,TRBJ2-7,CASSRLAGISYEQYF,TGTGCCAGCAGTAGACTAGCGGGTATCTCCTACGAGCAGTACTTC
TRBV15,TRBD2,NA,TRBJ2-3,CATSRDRRPVGTSSADTQYF,TGTGCCACCAGCAGAGATAGAAGGCCGGTCGGGACTAGCTCTGCAGATACGCAGTATTTT
TRBV18,TRBD1,once,TRBJ2-2,CASSLMTGPNTGELFF,TGTGCCAGCTCACTGATGACAGGGCCGAACACCGGGGAGCTGTTTTTT
TRBV19,NA,few,TRBJ1-1,CASSFLGGEAFF,TGTGCCAGTAGTTTCCTTGGGGGGGAAGCTTTCTTT
TRBV28,TRBD1,NA,TRBJ2-6,CASTLRAGGVSGANVLTF,TGTGCCAGCACTCTTAGGGCAGGGGGAGTCTCTGGGGCCAACGTCCTGACTTTC
TRBV7-9,NA,NA,TRBJ2-3,CASSFIVERQTDTQYF,TGTGCCAGCAGCTTCATTGTGGAGCGGCAAACAGATACGCAGTATTTT
TRBV5-1,NA,NA,TRBJ1-6,CASSWGTRGSPLHF,TGCGCCAGCAGCTGGGGGACACGAGGTTCACCCCTCCACTTT
TRBV14,TRBD1,NA,TRBJ1-2,CASSQLTGGFGYTF,TGTGCCAGCAGCCAATTGACAGGGGGTTTTGGCTACACCTTC
TRBV24-1,NA,once,TRBJ2-1,CATSDHSPSQGRNEQFF,TGTGCCACCAGTGATCACTCACCGTCACAGGGGAGGAATGAGCAGTTCTTC
TRBV7-2,TRBD2,NA,TRBJ2-7,CASSLTSGYEQYF,TGTGCCAGCAGCTTAACTAGCGGGTACGAGCAGTACTTC
TRBV24-1,TRBD1,once,TRBJ2-1,CATSDFGTGGLYNEQFF,TGTGCCACCAGTGACTTTGGGACAGGGGGGTTATACAATGAGCAGTTCTTC
TRBV29-1,TRBD1,NA,TRBJ2-5,CSVDEGTVETQYF,TGCAGCGTTGATGAAGGGACAGTAGAGACCCAGTACTTC